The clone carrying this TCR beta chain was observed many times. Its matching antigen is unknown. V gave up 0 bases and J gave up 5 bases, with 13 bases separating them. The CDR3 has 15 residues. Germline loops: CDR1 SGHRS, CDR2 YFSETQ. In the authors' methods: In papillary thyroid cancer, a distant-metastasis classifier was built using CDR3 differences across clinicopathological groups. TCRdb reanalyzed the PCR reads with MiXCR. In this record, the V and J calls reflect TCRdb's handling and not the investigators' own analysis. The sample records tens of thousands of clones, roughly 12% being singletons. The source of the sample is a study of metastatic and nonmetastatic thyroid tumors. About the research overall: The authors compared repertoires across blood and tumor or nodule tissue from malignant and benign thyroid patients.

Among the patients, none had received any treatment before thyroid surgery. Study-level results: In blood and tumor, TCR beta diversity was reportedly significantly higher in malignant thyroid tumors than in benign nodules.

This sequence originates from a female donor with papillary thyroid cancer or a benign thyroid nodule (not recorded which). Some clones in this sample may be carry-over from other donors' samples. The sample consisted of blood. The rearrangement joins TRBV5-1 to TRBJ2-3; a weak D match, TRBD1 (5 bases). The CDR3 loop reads CASSLGGWAGDTQYF. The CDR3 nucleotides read TGCGCCAGCAGCTTGGGGGGCTGGGCTGGAGATACGCAGTATTTT.